This T cell receptor (beta chain) was documented in a study of metastatic and nonmetastatic thyroid tumors. About the research overall: A comparison of repertoires was made across blood and tumor or nodule tissue from malignant and benign thyroid patients.

The length of the CDR3 is 18 residues. Trimming left V 10 bases short and J 0 bases short, with 27 bases between. CDR1 and CDR2 (germline): SGHRS, YFSETQ. Remarks on this clone: The target antigen is unknown.

Study observations and caveats: Malignant tumors reportedly showed significantly higher TCR beta diversity than benign nodules in both blood and tumor.

The entire patient cohort was treatment-naive prior to thyroid surgery. TCRdb re-called clones from the PCR reads using MiXCR. The sample contains more than 15,000 clones, approximately 16% of which appear only once. This receptor was identified in a male donor with papillary thyroid cancer or a benign thyroid nodule (not recorded which). Some clones in this sample may be carry-over from other donors' samples. V usage is TRBV5-1 and J usage is TRBJ2-3, with D perhaps given as TRBD1 or TRBD2 (5 bases each). Source material: blood. DNA for the CDR3: TGCGCCGCGCAGCTTAGTCCCCCGGGACCAGGGAGCACAGATACGCAGTATTTT. Translated: CAAQLSPPGPGSTDTQYF. The variable domain in full, with the rest retrieved from reference TRBV5-1 and TRBJ2-3, is KAGVTQTPRYLIKTRGQQVTLSCSPISGHRSVSWYQQTPGQGLQFLFEYFSETQRNKGNFPGRFSGRQFSNSRSEMNVSTLELGDSALYLCAAQLSPPGPGSTDTQYFGPGTRLTVL.